This TCR beta chain was sequenced during a study of cytomegalovirus exposure and HLA in healthy donors (dated by TCRdb to the late 2010s). The study in broad terms: According to an earlier analysis of 587 of the donors, about 170 million T cells yielded some 110 million unique TCR beta sequences and 250 to 350 Gb of sequence data. A later analysis re-examined previously published TCR beta repertoires from roughly 720 donors and added high-resolution HLA genotyping to investigate patterns of TCR occurrence. Rather than drawing on any new phenotypic data, the later analysis identified candidate immune exposures from TCR beta sequences and the way those sequences occurred across donors. All discovery cohort repertoires had been generated on a single sequencing platform. HLA typing included class I and class II loci at four-digit resolution. In a later genetic analysis, genome-wide SNP genotypes for about 55% of the roughly 670 donors were used, and that subset was treated as a discovery cohort. An earlier analysis of approximately 630 of the donors applied high-throughput TCR beta sequencing to assess whether each TCR beta V gene segment acted as functional or pseudogenic. Donor age, sex, ethnicity and CMV serostatus were compiled alongside the repertoire data. To predict cytomegalovirus infection status, the study combined high-throughput TCR immunosequencing, statistical association of individual TCRs with disease status, and machine learning. Of the 300 to 500 genotyped donors, 65% to 90% were placed in the genetic ancestry cluster associated with self-reported Caucasian donors. A handful of DR-DQ haplotypes were handled as single units for association and clustering because linkage in the cohort was strong. The study aimed to test whether cataloging public T cell receptors could reveal signatures of past pathogen exposure. The T cell repertoires of 666 subjects were profiled by immunosequencing and related to cytomegalovirus serostatus. Along with the approximately 650-subject first cohort, a separate validation cohort of some 130 different subjects was used. Roughly 300 gigabases of sequencing data and some 85 million unique TCR sequences were included in an early release covering around 650 HLA-typed donors. Typing coverage differed by locus: A, B, C, DRB1 and DQB1 were typed in roughly 620-630 donors, DQA1 in about 500, DPA1 in 600 to 610, and DPB1 in 472. Among approximately 370 genotyped donors of the cohort, an average of roughly 230,000 unique TCR beta nucleotide sequences was sequenced per donor, of which 15% to 20% were non-productive.

Comments on this clone: This receptor's antigen is unknown. No base qualities exist here, and no much larger clone lies one base off it.

CDR3 length: 17 amino acids, cysteine to phenylalanine. The sequence is cut down to CDR3 DNA, 51 bases in frame from base 1. Here V drops 6 bases and J drops 3 bases, and the junction holds 10 bases not matched to any gene. CDR1 is given as LNHDA and CDR2 as SQIVND, both from the germline V gene (reference sequence). Summary of the overall study and its limitations: When HLA alleles, especially DR and DQ, strongly co-occurred, TCR associations were difficult to assign to individual alleles. V-gene and J-gene trimming of TCR beta chains was associated with a missense DCLRE1C variant in a later genetic analysis, and the association was replicated in an independent cohort. The authors suggested that the approach could potentially be generalized to other disease states and immunological phenotypes. According to a later analysis, most CMV-associated TCR beta chains appeared to be HLA-restricted, and the HLA associations seemed to be driven largely by CMV exposure. A group of highly shared sequence variants was considered likely to be a technical artifact of the sequencing pipeline. According to a later analysis, TCR association rates differed among HLA loci, with DRB1 alleles showing the most associated TCRs and HLA-C alleles showing the fewest. Linkage disequilibrium might explain the correlated functional status among segregating V segments, but an unknown experimental factor could not be ruled out. A further reported finding was that TCR beta sequences accurately predicted the HLA-A and HLA-B alleles for most subjects in the first cohort. According to a later analysis, parvovirus B19, influenza, CMV and Epstein-Barr virus appeared linked to several top co-occurrence clusters. Most TCR sequences were seen in very few donors, while some public TCRs were found in many individuals. The earlier analysis of almost 600 of the donors excluded approximately 15 rarely observed V segments, including chromosome 9 orphons, because counts were too low. In an earlier analysis of some 500 of the donors, most TCR beta V segments appeared in productive rearrangements about 87% or about 30% of the time, broadly matching IMGT annotations. In a later analysis, HLA-associated TCR beta chains were found to be more clonally expanded and to have lower generation probabilities than equally common non-associated chains. In both the original and validation cohorts, the classifier was reported to diagnose cytomegalovirus status with high specificity and sensitivity. In vitro tests confirmed that a few of the cytomegalovirus-associated TCR beta chains recognize cytomegalovirus antigens. Specific HLA alleles were associated with 16,951 TCR beta sequences at a false discovery rate of 0.05 in a later analysis. Only TCR beta chains were sequenced in this cohort, and the absence of alpha or paired-chain data limited detectable features. Because HLA typing was unavailable for some donors at each locus, only the typed subset was used in association tests. A total of about 150 TCR beta chains were listed by the study as associated with cytomegalovirus. The presence/absence analyses assumed that sequencing depth was roughly uniform across donors, and that assumption may not be true. Compared with the roughly 670-donor mean, donors in an Asian-associated ancestry cluster had fewer N-insertions in productive TCRs, according to a later genetic analysis. For the cohort, immune exposure information was limited to CMV serostatus. Some IMGT-functional V segments, including TRBV6-2 and TRBV6-3, could not be distinguished by the 87-base-pair reads and were therefore excluded.

To prepare the library, the immunoSEQ multiplex PCR assay was applied. For the multiplex PCR, a mixture combining 60 forward primers for TCR Vbeta segments and 13 reverse primers for TCR Jbeta segments was used. Amplification of the CDR3 region of rearranged TCR beta genes was performed with a multiplex PCR assay on genomic DNA. The Illumina HiSeq System was used to sequence the amplified TCR beta libraries as 87-base-pair reads. Processing in the source paper ran as follows. Across the 700 or so repertoires, a later analysis counted 60 million to 90 million unique TCR beta chains, around 11 million of which were shared by at least two donors. Raw reads were error-corrected and collapsed into unique sequences with a nearest-neighbor algorithm that merged closely related sequences to remove PCR and sequencing errors. CDR3 sequences were aligned to IMGT reference sequences to assign V, D and J gene segments. For a sequence to be retained, a match of at least six nucleotides to both a V gene segment and a J gene segment was required. Rearrangements were classified as productive when the CDR3 lacked stop codons and remained in frame with V and J, and all other rearrangements were classified as non-productive. Following IMGT convention, CDR3 was defined as the stretch from the second conserved V-encoded cysteine to the conserved J-encoded phenylalanine. The earlier analysis of more than 450 of the donors excluded sequences that lacked an unambiguous match to a single V gene segment. In an earlier analysis of about 590 of the donors, a V segment was called functional when productive rearrangements were above 56.7%, and segregating when the standard deviation between donors exceeded 5%. A statistical classification framework was built for diagnosing cytomegalovirus status from the catalog of TCR beta chain sequences. A later analysis assigned V and J genes by comparing TCR nucleotide sequences with IMGT/GENE-DB human TR gene sequences. A later analysis assigned CDR3 sequences and most-parsimonious VDJ recombination scenarios with the TCRdist pipeline. In a later analysis, each TCR beta chain was defined by its CDR3 amino acid sequence together with its V-gene family, and reads without a unique V-gene family were excluded. In a later analysis, 450 to 600 highly shared, low-generation-probability nucleotide sequences were removed to address suspected cross-contamination and a sequencing artifact. In a later analysis, a clonal expansion index was calculated for each public chain from normalized within-repertoire ranks of inferred template counts. In a later analysis, generation probabilities were computed using a VDJ recombination model fitted to out-of-frame rearrangements, and the results were checked against IGoR. In a later analysis, hypergeometric tests were used to score TCR-TCR, TCR-HLA and TCR-CMV co-occurrence, with a repertoire-size bias correction applied to TCR pairs. False discovery rates were estimated in a later analysis by permuting HLA or CMV assignments 20 times. In a later analysis, co-occurring TCRs were grouped using DBSCAN, and TCRdist sequence similarity was added for clustering within HLA-allele-positive subsets. Repertoires with fewer than 30,000 or more than 120,000 public chains were left out of co-occurrence clustering, as were four to six repertoires with anomalous nucleotide sharing. Drawn from immuneACCESS, this table holds only the in-frame rearrangements with V and J called that TCRdb kept. Clones are partly lost; checked studies trace under half to an unresolved V gene and leave the rest unexplained. The DNA gave D and trimming, while V, J and clone size come from that table. This sample gives about 140,000 clones in total; 66% of them show up just once. Together, the top ten hold 6.5% of the sample.

The cohort was made up of approximately 670 healthy bone marrow donors. All cohort members were sampled while nominally healthy, although unrecorded immune exposures were likely present. The donor tested CMV seronegative, placing the donor among the approximately 400 seronegative members of the cohort. A peripheral blood sample was collected from each donor, and TCR beta sequencing was performed on peripheral blood mononuclear cells. The Qiagen DNeasy Blood Extraction Kit was used to extract genomic DNA from the blood cell samples. The material sequenced was PBMCs. The V and J segments used are TRBV19 and TRBJ1-5, with 11 bases aligning to TRBD1. This sequence was found in a woman in her fifties or sixties in good health and CMV-seronegative. The CDR3 protein is CASRAIGTGGYNQPQHF. In nucleotide form, the sequence is TGTGCCAGTAGGGCCATAGGGACAGGGGGGTACAATCAGCCCCAGCATTTT.